Here is one T cell receptor (beta chain) with its context. Its antigen is not identified. There are 16 residues in the CDR3. Per the germline V gene, CDR1 is MDHEN and CDR2 is SYDVKM. V was pared by 6 bases and J by 1 base, with 5 bases of the junction left unmatched. Produced via immunoSEQ multiplex PCR; TCRdb's table is partial and in-frame only. The sample shows 200,000 to 300,000 clones, just over 90% of them seen only once. This sample is drawn from a study of T cell responses to AZD1222 COVID-19 vaccine. Study overall: Pooled in the analysis were second doses at about 4 or about 12 weeks.

Points from the study as a whole: Spike-specific TCR breadth and depth grew following two AZD1222 doses. In the spike-specific TCR repertoire, nearly half reportedly target unmutated variant regions.

This clonotype was obtained from an adult in good health. The chain couples TRBV28 to TRBJ1-5; 11 bases are shared with TRBD1. The sequenced sample was peripheral blood, obtained on day 0 of AZD1222 vaccination. The CDR3 region is CASSRGQGASNQPQHF. In DNA, the CDR3 is TGTGCCAGCAGCCGAGGACAGGGGGCAAGCAATCAGCCCCAGCATTTT.